This T cell receptor (beta chain) comes out of a study of T cell responses to AZD1222 COVID-19 vaccine. General observations from the study: Distributed over spike, vaccine-associated CD4 TCRs predominated at 160-218 and 743-854. Donors, mostly white British, included more females; clonal diversity was possibly underestimated.

Germline V gives CDR1 SGDLS, CDR2 YYNGEE. CDR3 length equals 16 residues. V shed 2 bases and J shed 0 bases, with 13 bases lying between them. Libraries were prepared by immunoSEQ multiplex PCR; TCRdb keeps only in-frame clonotypes and omits some of them. The repertoire holds 100,000 or so clones, 92% seen once, with about 1.2% in the top ten. Concerning this clone itself: What it recognizes is unknown.

The J gene is TRBJ2-3, the V gene TRBV9; D uncertain. Sample: peripheral blood, taken on day 0 of AZD1222 vaccination. The origin of this receptor is an adult in good health. CDR3: CASSVYGGASTDTQYF. The CDR3 DNA reads as TGTGCCAGCAGCGTTTATGGCGGAGCTAGCACAGATACGCAGTATTTT.